The next 29 T cell receptor beta chains were all read from a single sample in a study of blood T cells in healthy people across ages. Sample-barcoded 5' priming and a J-beta primer mix drove a second PCR of roughly 6 to 12 cycles. Each CDR3 protein is one row after TCRdb ran MiXCR on the 5' RACE reads. The sample records some 730,000 distinct CDR3 sequences, approximately 21% being singletons. Input material: blood. The receptors were gathered from a man in his 70s in good health.

This clonotype has at least ten counts. The chain combines TRBV11-2 with TRBJ2-3; 15 bases match TRBD2. Germline trimming cut 5 bases from V and 3 bases from J; bases unmatched to any gene: 18. The CDR3 loop spans 21 amino acids. Germline V gene lookup returns CDR1 SGHAT and CDR2 FQNNGV. The CDR3 sequence is CASSQSPGLAGGGFGTDTQYF. The CDR3 region has the DNA TGTGCCAGCAGCCAGTCCCCGGGACTAGCGGGAGGAGGATTTGGGACAGATACGCAGTATTTT.

The chain links TRBV7-2 to TRBJ1-5; D not resolved. Germline V gene data show CDR1 as SGHTA and CDR2 as FQGNSA. The CDR3 is 14 amino acids. Deletions cut 4 bases from V and 0 bases from J, with 7 bases between. The DNA of the CDR3 is TGTGCCAGCAGCTCTCAATATAGCAATCAGCCCCAGCATTTT. Translated: CASSSQYSNQPQHF. Looking up the rest from reference TRBV7-2 and TRBJ1-5 gives the full variable domain: GAGVSQSPSNKVTEKGKDVELRCDPISGHTALYWYRQSLGQGLEFLIYFQGNSAPDKSGLPSDRFSAERTGGSVSTLTIQRTQQEDSAVYLCASSSQYSNQPQHFGDGTRLSIL.

V is TRBV12-3 or TRBV12-4 and J is TRBJ2-3, with unresolved D. This CDR3 is built from 16 residues. V was trimmed by 1 base and J by 0 bases, leaving 11 bases between them. The chain's CDR3 is CASSLGAATSTDTQYF. In DNA, the CDR3 is TGTGCCAGCAGTTTAGGGGCGGCGACTAGCACAGATACGCAGTATTTT.

This clonotype turned up a few times. The CDR3: CASSLESRGRGTQYF. The CDR3 region has the DNA TGTGCCAGCAGCTTAGAAAGCAGGGGGCGAGGTACGCAGTATTTT. J is TRBJ2-3 and V is TRBV7-2; TRBD1 agrees at 8 bases. The CDR3 contains 15 residues. Germline trimming cut 1 base from V and 8 bases from J; bases unmatched to any gene: 8. From germline, CDR1 is SGHTA and CDR2 FQGNSA.

This clonotype was seen a single time. The chain couples TRBV29-1 to TRBJ2-1, with unresolved D. Germline lookup yields CDR1 SQVTM and CDR2 ANQGSEA. The V end lost 1 base, the J end lost 0 bases, and 7 bases lay between the germline ends. The CDR3 is 14 amino acids. The DNA for the CDR3 is TGCAGCGTTGAAGGGACGAGCTCCTACAATGAGCAGTTCTTC. Its protein product is CSVEGTSSYNEQFF.

There are a few counts of this clonotype. V is TRBV3-1 and J is TRBJ2-4; 7 positions match TRBD2. Germline V gene data show CDR1 as LGHDT and CDR2 as YNNKEL (reference sequence). The CDR3 covers 18 residues. J was trimmed by 0 bases and V by 1 base; bases with no gene match: 9. In nucleotides, the CDR3 is TGTGCCAGCAGCCAAGTTACATTAGCGGGTCTAGCCAAAAACATTCAGTACTTC. Residues: CASSQVTLAGLAKNIQYF. The complete variable domain, with remaining parts taken from reference TRBV3-1 and TRBJ2-4, reads DTAVSQTPKYLVTQMGNDKSIKCEQNLGHDTMYWYKQDSKKFLKIMFSYNNKELIINETVPNRFSPKSPDKAHLNLHINSLELGDSAVYFCASSQVTLAGLAKNIQYFGAGTRLSVL.

This clonotype was observed a handful of times. The rearrangement joins TRBV11-1 to TRBJ2-5; no firm D call. V lost 5 bases and J 5 bases, leaving 18 bases between the germline ends. This CDR3 is built from 15 residues. Germline values: CDR1 SGHAT, CDR2 FQDESV (reference sequence). CDR3 nucleotides: TGTGCCAGCAGCCCCCCTCGGGCCGCTAAGGAGACCCAGTACTTC. It is translated as CASSPPRAAKETQYF.

This chain links TRBV20-1 with TRBJ2-1, with 7 bases identical to TRBD2. This CDR3 is built from 14 residues. After removal of 6 bases from V and 3 bases from J, the junction contained 8 bases not matched to a gene. The germline V gene has CDR1 DFQATT and CDR2 SNEGSKA (reference sequence). CDR3 amino acids: CSAPSGTNYNEQFF. The DNA of the CDR3 is TGCAGTGCCCCCAGCGGGACTAACTACAATGAGCAGTTCTTC.

The CDR3 DNA sequence: TGTGCCATCAGTGATTTCCCCAGAAACTACGAGCAGTACTTC. Amino acids: CAISDFPRNYEQYF. The chain links TRBV10-3 to TRBJ2-7; D gene uncertain. Trimming removed 3 bases from V and 3 bases from J, with 12 bases in between. The CDR3 contains 14 residues. Germline CDR1 and CDR2: ENHRY and SYGVKD.

As concerns this clonotype: One junction end disagrees with the germline gene, perhaps due to a read error. The chain joins TRBV28 to TRBJ2-4; no clear D. Germline CDR1 and CDR2: MDHEN and SYDVKM. The CDR3 contains 16 residues. The CDR3 protein is CASSPLGSLAKNTQYF. The CDR3, as DNA: TGTGCCAGCAGTCCCCTAGGTTCACTTGCCAAAAACACTCAGTACTTC. Full variable domain (missing parts from reference TRBV28 and TRBJ2-4): DVKVTQSSRYLVKRTGEKVFLECVQDMDHENMFWYRQDPGLGLRLIYFSYDVKMKEKGDIPEGYSVSREKKERFSLILESASTNQTSMYLCASSPLGSLAKNTQYFGAGTRLSVL.

This clonotype was seen a handful of times. The chain couples TRBV7-8 to TRBJ2-1; D gene unclear. V gave up 0 bases and J gave up 6 bases, with 12 bases separating them. This CDR3 comprises 15 residues. Germline V gives CDR1 SGHVS, CDR2 FQNEAQ. CDR3: CASSLAIAGCNEQFF. CDR3 coding DNA: TGTGCCAGCAGCTTAGCCATTGCTGGGTGCAATGAGCAGTTCTTC.

This clonotype has a handful of counts. Since the CDR3 does not end with the conserved phenylalanine or tryptophan, this likely comes from a read error. This chain connects TRBV3-1 to TRBJ1-2, with TRBD1 matching over 7 bases. This CDR3 spans 13 amino acids. In germline, CDR1 is LGHDT, CDR2 YNNKEL (reference sequence). With V trimmed by 4 bases and J by 7 bases, 6 bases remained unmatched. The CDR3 nucleotides are TGTGCCAGCAGCCCACATGACAGGGCTGGCTACACCCTC. Its translation: CASSPHDRAGYTL.

This clonotype has only a few counts. The V call is TRBV2, the J call TRBJ2-1; no clear D. The CDR3 has 14 amino acids. V dropped 6 bases and J dropped 1 base, with 10 bases sitting between them. Per germline, CDR1 SNHLY and CDR2 FYNNEI. The CDR3 sequence: CASRPPPSYNEQFF. The CDR3 nucleotides are TGTGCCAGCAGACCCCCCCCATCCTACAATGAGCAGTTCTTC.

The chain recombines TRBV11-2 with TRBJ2-2, with TRBD1 as a possible D gene (6 bases). The CDR3 sequence is 14 residues long. CDR1 SGHAT and CDR2 FQNNGV come from the germline V gene. The ends were cut back, 7 bases at V and 5 bases at J, with 14 bases in the middle. The CDR3: CASTRGQSTGELFF. CDR3 in DNA: TGTGCCAGCACCAGGGGTCAATCGACCGGGGAGCTGTTTTTT. Full variable domain (missing parts from reference TRBV11-2 and TRBJ2-2): EAGVAQSPRYKIIEKRQSVAFWCNPISGHATLYWYQQILGQGPKLLIQFQNNGVVDDSQLPKDRFSAERLKGVDSTLKIQPAKLEDSAVYLCASTRGQSTGELFFGEGSRLTVL.

The chain employs TRBV10-3 and TRBJ2-3; D unclear. Trimming removed 1 base from V and 8 bases from J, with 10 bases in between. The germline V gene encodes CDR1 ENHRY and CDR2 SYGVKD. The CDR3 length is 13 residues. The CDR3 reads CAISELRDGTQYF. In DNA form, the CDR3 reads TGTGCCATCAGTGAGTTAAGGGATGGTACGCAGTATTTT.

The chain combines TRBV18 with TRBJ1-5, with a weak D call TRBD1 (6 bases). V was shortened by 3 bases and J by 2 bases, with 17 bases between the two germline ends. CDR3 length: 17 amino acids. Germline lookup yields CDR1 KGHSH and CDR2 LQKENI. Here the CDR3 reads CASSPGGGLSGNQPQHF. The DNA for the CDR3 is TGTGCCAGCTCACCGGGTGGGGGGCTGAGTGGCAATCAGCCCCAGCATTTT.

V usage is TRBV20-1 and J usage is TRBJ1-1, with D perhaps matching TRBD1 (5 bases). This CDR3 contains 14 residues. V dropped 2 bases and J dropped 4 bases, with 14 bases sitting between them. Germline V gene sequence: CDR1 DFQATT, CDR2 SNEGSKA (reference sequence). CDR3 nucleotide sequence: TGCAGTGCTAGAAAGGAAGGGGTTGGCACTGAAGCTTTCTTT. It yields the protein CSARKEGVGTEAFF.

This chain uses TRBV28 with TRBJ2-4; 8 bases align to TRBD1. CDR3 length: 20 amino acids. Germline CDR1 reads MDHEN; CDR2 reads SYDVKM. The J segment lost 0 bases and the V segment lost 5 bases, leaving 18 bases of the junction unmatched. DNA of the CDR3: TGTGCCAGCAGTCTCGTTTTCGGGACAGGCGGGAATTTAGCCAAAAACATTCAGTACTTC. Encoded protein: CASSLVFGTGGNLAKNIQYF. Filled out from reference TRBV28 and TRBJ2-4, the complete variable domain reads DVKVTQSSRYLVKRTGEKVFLECVQDMDHENMFWYRQDPGLGLRLIYFSYDVKMKEKGDIPEGYSVSREKKERFSLILESASTNQTSMYLCASSLVFGTGGNLAKNIQYFGAGTRLSVL.

The CDR3 DNA follows: TGTGCCATCAGTGAGTTGGTGACTGAGCAGTACTTC. Its translation: CAISELVTEQYF. This chain joins TRBV10-3 and TRBJ2-7; no reliable D call. The CDR3 covers 12 residues. The ends were cut back, 1 base at V and 7 bases at J, with 8 bases in the middle. CDR1 and CDR2 (germline): ENHRY, SYGVKD.

This clonotype was seen a handful of times. The rearrangement joins TRBV18 to TRBJ2-3; D may be TRBD1 (5 bases). V dropped 2 bases and J dropped 4 bases, with 13 bases sitting between them. The germline gives CDR1 KGHSH, CDR2 LQKENI. There are 15 residues in the CDR3. The CDR3 nucleotides are TGTGCCAGCTCACCATCCAGGGCAGAGGCAGATACGCAGTATTTT. Its translation is CASSPSRAEADTQYF.

This clonotype was counted ten times or more. V gene TRBV12-3 or TRBV12-4 combines with J gene TRBJ2-5; possibly TRBD2 for D (6 bases). The CDR3 contains 13 residues. V lost 6 bases and J lost 4, with 12 bases in between. This CDR3 reads CASSFAAGETQYF. CDR3 in DNA: TGTGCCAGCAGCTTCGCAGCGGGAGAGACCCAGTACTTC.

The V call is TRBV6-5, the J call TRBJ1-1; 7 bases are a match to TRBD1. The V gene's germline CDR1 is MNHEY and CDR2 SVGAGI. V dropped 5 bases and J dropped 1; count of bases not matched to a gene: 4. The CDR3 consists of 14 residues. CDR3 residues: CASSTGVRNTEAFF. The CDR3 DNA reads TGTGCCAGCAGTACAGGGGTCAGGAACACTGAAGCTTTCTTT.

The chain has TRBV20-1 and TRBJ1-1, with no clear D. The CDR3 is 16 amino acids. Germline lookup yields CDR1 DFQATT and CDR2 SNEGSKA (reference sequence). Trimming pared 0 bases from V and 3 bases from J, leaving 17 bases between. CDR3: CSARDPRSSLDTEAFF. The DNA of the CDR3 is TGCAGTGCTAGAGACCCTAGGAGCAGTCTCGACACTGAAGCTTTCTTT.

This clonotype was counted only a few times. The chain uses TRBV12-3 or TRBV12-4 and TRBJ1-1; D not resolved. Trimming removed 6 bases from V and 5 bases from J, with 19 bases in between. The CDR3 length is 15 residues. The CDR3 loop is CASRTVGGGKTEAFF. The DNA for the CDR3 is TGTGCCAGCAGAACCGTAGGTGGCGGAAAGACTGAAGCTTTCTTT.

V usage is TRBV6-6 and J usage is TRBJ1-5; 7 nucleotides agree with TRBD1. Germline values: CDR1 MNHNY, CDR2 SVGAGI (reference sequence). Germline trimming cut 4 bases from V and 2 bases from J; bases unmatched to any gene: 5. This CDR3 region has 15 residues. The CDR3 spells CASSSQGRGNQPQHF. The CDR3 DNA sequence: TGTGCCAGCAGTTCACAGGGGAGAGGCAATCAGCCCCAGCATTTT.

The chain couples TRBV29-1 to TRBJ2-7; no firm D call. The length of the CDR3 is 13 residues. CDR1 is SQVTM and CDR2 is ANQGSEA in the germline V gene. Deletions cut 0 bases from V and 1 base from J, with 7 bases between. The CDR3, as DNA: TGCAGCGTTGAAGATGGGCAGTCCTACGAGCAGTACTTC. Encoded protein: CSVEDGQSYEQYF.

CDR3 sequence: CASSGGPPWESGEQFF. CDR3 DNA: TGTGCCAGTAGTGGAGGACCCCCATGGGAATCTGGTGAGCAGTTCTTC. The chain uses TRBV19 and TRBJ2-1; tentative D call: TRBD2 (5 bases). CDR3 size: 16 residues. Germline V gene data show CDR1 as LNHDA and CDR2 as SQIVND (reference sequence). The V end lost 5 bases, the J end lost 9 bases, and 23 bases lay between the germline ends.

This clonotype was recorded a few times. The chain couples TRBV2 to TRBJ1-2, with unresolved D. CDR1 and CDR2 (germline): SNHLY, FYNNEI. V shed 3 bases and J shed 2 bases, with 7 bases lying between them. The CDR3 spans 13 residues. CDR3 in amino acids: CASSEMLNYGYTF. The DNA of the CDR3 is TGTGCCAGCAGTGAGATGTTGAACTATGGCTACACCTTC.

The V call is TRBV15, the J call TRBJ2-1; D is undetermined. The CDR3 consists of 12 residues. V gave up 2 bases and J gave up 4 bases, with 3 bases separating them. The germline gives CDR1 LNHNV, CDR2 YYDKDF (reference sequence). In DNA, the CDR3 is TGTGCCACCAGCAGATTTTACAATGAGCAGTTCTTC. It translates to CATSRFYNEQFF.